This T cell receptor (beta chain) was recorded in a study of cytomegalovirus exposure and HLA in healthy donors. Findings of the study overall: Cytomegalovirus status was reportedly diagnosed by the classifier with high specificity and sensitivity.

CDR3 length: 15 residues. V was cut by 3 bases and J by 2 bases, with 12 bases left in between. Germline V gives CDR1 SGHRS, CDR2 YFSETQ. As to this clone: Its antigen is unknown.

The repertoire was sequenced with immunoSEQ multiplex PCR; TCRdb's copy has only in-frame clones and lacks some. Of fewer than 200,000 clones detected, roughly 86% appear once; the ten largest clones hold 4% to 5%. The chain is built from TRBV5-1 and TRBJ2-1, with D uncertain. The sample comprised PBMCs. This TCR came from a man aged 18 to 29 in good health and CMV-seropositive. The CDR3 here is CASSSAGFAYNEQFF. The CDR3 region has the DNA TGCGCCAGCAGCTCGGCAGGATTTGCCTACAATGAGCAGTTCTTC.